One sample yielded the 4 T cell receptor beta chains listed below, sequenced in a study of blood T cell repertoires in COVID-19. Assay: immunoSEQ multiplex PCR; the TCRdb copy retains only in-frame clones and omits some. This table holds about 250,000 clones, roughly 82% found once. The sequenced sample consisted of peripheral blood. These receptors were obtained from a woman aged 80 or over with active or convalescent COVID-19.

The chain uses TRBV24-1 and TRBJ2-7, with TRBD2 matching over 12 bases. The CDR3 totals 16 residues. With 3 bases clipped from V and 2 bases from J, the junction kept 4 bases outside the gene matches. Germline V gene data show CDR1 as KGHDR and CDR2 as SFDVKD. In nucleotides, the CDR3 is TGTGCCACCAGTGATACGACTAGCGGGAGAACCTACGAGCAGTACTTC. It yields the protein CATSDTTSGRTYEQYF.

The CDR3 region has the DNA TGTGCCAGCAGTATCCGAGCGGGAGGGGATACGCAGTATTTT. Translating it yields CASSIRAGGDTQYF. The chain carries TRBV27 and TRBJ2-3, with 10 bases fitting TRBD2. V was clipped by 5 bases and J by 6 bases; unmatched bases: 5. CDR1 and CDR2 (germline): MNHEY, SMNVEV (reference sequence). The CDR3 length is 14 residues.

The chain joins TRBV28 to TRBJ2-7, with D possibly being TRBD2 (7 bases). V was clipped by 2 bases and J by 4 bases, with 18 bases between them. This CDR3 has 16 amino acids. The V gene's germline CDR1 is MDHEN and CDR2 SYDVKM. The DNA for the CDR3 is TGTGCCAGCAGTTTAGGGGGCGGGGGCCCAGTTTACGAGCAGTACTTC. This encodes CASSLGGGGPVYEQYF.

This rearrangement joins TRBV29-1 to TRBJ2-4; TRBD2 aligns across 10 bases. Germline CDR1 reads SQVTM; CDR2 reads ANQGSEA. This CDR3 contains 11 residues. The trim removed 7 bases at V and 8 bases at J, leaving 2 bases unmatched. The CDR3 DNA sequence: TGCAGCGGAGCGGGAGGGGACATTCAGTACTTC. Its protein product is CSGAGGDIQYF.